This T cell receptor (beta chain) was documented in a study of human T cells and chemical hapten exposure. Study context: Patients got weekly scalp diphenylcyclopropenone doses over the roughly 22-week study. The patch tests put 0.01% DPC on the skin of the upper back and were read 6 days later. Alopecia areata, totalis or universalis was found in mostly female patients.

In TCRdb, the RACE reads were re-called with MiXCR into one record per CDR3 protein. There are about 87,000 distinct CDR3 sequences in the sample; 8% to 10% occur only once, and less than 4.5% lies in the top ten. This clonotype was seen at least ten times. CDR1 is SGHNT, CDR2 YYREEE, per germline (reference sequence). With 4 bases removed from V and 0 bases from J, the gap between germline ends came to 4 bases. This CDR3 comprises 12 residues. Time point: pre-sensitization, week 0. Treatment defined: therapeutic diphenylcyclopropenone sensitization with weekly scalp DPC. The sequencing here drew on whole blood, taken in connection with sensitization to the hapten diphenylcyclopropenone (DPC). This sequence was found in a woman aged 40 to 50 with alopecia areata. Some clones in this sample may be carry-over from other donors' samples. The chain combines TRBV5-4 with TRBJ2-5; D ambiguous. The CDR3 here is CASSGNQETQYF. CDR3 in DNA: TGTGCCAGCAGCGGGAACCAAGAGACCCAGTACTTC.